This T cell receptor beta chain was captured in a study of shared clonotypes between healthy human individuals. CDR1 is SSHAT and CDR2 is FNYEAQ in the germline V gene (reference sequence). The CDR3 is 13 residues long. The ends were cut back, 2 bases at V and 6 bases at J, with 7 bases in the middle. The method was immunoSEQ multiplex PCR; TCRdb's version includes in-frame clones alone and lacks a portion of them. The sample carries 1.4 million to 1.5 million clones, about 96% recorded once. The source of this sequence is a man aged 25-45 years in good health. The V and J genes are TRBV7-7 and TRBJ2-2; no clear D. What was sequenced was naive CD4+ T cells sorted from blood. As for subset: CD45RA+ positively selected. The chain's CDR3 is CASSLRVPGELFF. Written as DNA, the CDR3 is TGTGCCAGCAGCTTACGCGTTCCCGGGGAGCTGTTTTTT.